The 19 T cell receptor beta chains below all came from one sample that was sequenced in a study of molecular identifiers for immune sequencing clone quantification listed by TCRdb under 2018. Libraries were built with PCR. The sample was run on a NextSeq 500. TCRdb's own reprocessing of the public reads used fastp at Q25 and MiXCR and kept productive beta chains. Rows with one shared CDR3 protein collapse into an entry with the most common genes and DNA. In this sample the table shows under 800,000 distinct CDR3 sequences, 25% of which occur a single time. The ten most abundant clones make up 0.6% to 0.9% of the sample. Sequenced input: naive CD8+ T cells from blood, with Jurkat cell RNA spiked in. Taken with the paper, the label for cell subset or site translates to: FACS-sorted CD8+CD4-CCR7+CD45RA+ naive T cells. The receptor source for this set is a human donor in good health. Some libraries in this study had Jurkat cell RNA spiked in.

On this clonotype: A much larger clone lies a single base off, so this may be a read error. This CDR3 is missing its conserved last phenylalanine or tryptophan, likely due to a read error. The CDR3 DNA is TGCAGTGCTAAGGGCACCTCCTACGAGCAGTACTAC. Residues: CSAKGTSYEQYY. V is TRBV20-1 and J is TRBJ2-7; D is unresolved. Per germline, CDR1 DFQATT and CDR2 SNEGSKA (reference sequence). The CDR3 is made up of 12 amino acids. The V and J ends lost 4 bases and 0 bases respectively, with 7 bases between them.

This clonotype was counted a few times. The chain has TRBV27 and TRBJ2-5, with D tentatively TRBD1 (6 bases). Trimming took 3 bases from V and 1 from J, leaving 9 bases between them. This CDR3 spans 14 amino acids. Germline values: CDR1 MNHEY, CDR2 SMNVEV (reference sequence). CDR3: CASSFLGAQETQYF. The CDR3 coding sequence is TGTGCCAGCAGTTTCCTGGGGGCCCAAGAGACCCAGTACTTC.

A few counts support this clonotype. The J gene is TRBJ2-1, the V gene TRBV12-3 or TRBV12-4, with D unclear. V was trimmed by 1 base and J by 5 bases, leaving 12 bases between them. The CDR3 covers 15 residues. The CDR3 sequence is CASSLVLSNDNEQFF. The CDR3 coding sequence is TGTGCCAGCAGTTTAGTTCTCTCCAACGACAATGAGCAGTTCTTC.

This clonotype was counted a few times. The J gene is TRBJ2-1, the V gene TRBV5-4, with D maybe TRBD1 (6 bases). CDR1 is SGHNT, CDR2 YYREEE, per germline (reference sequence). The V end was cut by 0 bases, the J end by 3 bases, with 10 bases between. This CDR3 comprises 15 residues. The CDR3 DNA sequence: TGTGCCAGCAGCTTGGCGGGACATAACTACAATGAGCAGTTCTTC. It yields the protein CASSLAGHNYNEQFF.

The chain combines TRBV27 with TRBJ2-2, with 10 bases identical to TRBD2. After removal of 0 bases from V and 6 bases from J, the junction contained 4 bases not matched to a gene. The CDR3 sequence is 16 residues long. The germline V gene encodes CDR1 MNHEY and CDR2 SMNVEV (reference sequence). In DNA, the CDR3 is TGTGCCAGCAGTTTATCCGCCGGGACTAGCGCCGGGGAGCTGTTTTTT. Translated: CASSLSAGTSAGELFF.

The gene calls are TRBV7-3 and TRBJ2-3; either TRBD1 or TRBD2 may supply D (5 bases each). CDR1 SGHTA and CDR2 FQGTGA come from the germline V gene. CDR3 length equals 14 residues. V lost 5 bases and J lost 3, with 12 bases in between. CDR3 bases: TGTGCCAGCAGCCCAGAGGGGTATACAGATACGCAGTATTTT. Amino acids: CASSPEGYTDTQYF.

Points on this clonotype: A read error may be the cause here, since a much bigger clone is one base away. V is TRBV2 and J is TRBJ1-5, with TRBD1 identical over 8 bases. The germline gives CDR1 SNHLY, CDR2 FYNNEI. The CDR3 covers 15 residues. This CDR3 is CAGSEGQGNPQPQHF. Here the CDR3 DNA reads TGTGCCGGCAGTGAAGGACAGGGTAACCCTCAGCCCCAGCATTTT.

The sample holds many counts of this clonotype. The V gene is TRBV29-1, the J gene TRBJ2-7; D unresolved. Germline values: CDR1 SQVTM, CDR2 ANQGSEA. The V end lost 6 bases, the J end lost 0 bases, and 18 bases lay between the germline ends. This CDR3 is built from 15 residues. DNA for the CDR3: TGCAGCGTCACGGCTCCGCAGAGCAGCTCCTACGAGCAGTACTTC. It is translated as CSVTAPQSSSYEQYF.

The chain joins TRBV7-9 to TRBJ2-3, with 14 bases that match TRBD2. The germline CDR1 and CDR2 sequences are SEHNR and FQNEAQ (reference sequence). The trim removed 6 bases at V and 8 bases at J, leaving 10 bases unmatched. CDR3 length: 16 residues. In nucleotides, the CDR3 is TGTGCCAGCAGGGGGACTAGCGGGAGAAAATCGGTTACGCAGTATTTT. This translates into CASRGTSGRKSVTQYF.

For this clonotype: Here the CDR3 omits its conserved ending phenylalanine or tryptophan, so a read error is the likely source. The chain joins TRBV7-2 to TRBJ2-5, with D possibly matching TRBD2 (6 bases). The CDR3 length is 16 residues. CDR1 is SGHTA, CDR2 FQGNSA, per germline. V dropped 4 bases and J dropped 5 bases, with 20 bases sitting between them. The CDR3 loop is CASSSGTAPGGETQYL. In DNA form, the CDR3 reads TGTGCCAGCAGCTCTGGGACTGCCCCGGGCGGGGAGACCCAGTACCTC.

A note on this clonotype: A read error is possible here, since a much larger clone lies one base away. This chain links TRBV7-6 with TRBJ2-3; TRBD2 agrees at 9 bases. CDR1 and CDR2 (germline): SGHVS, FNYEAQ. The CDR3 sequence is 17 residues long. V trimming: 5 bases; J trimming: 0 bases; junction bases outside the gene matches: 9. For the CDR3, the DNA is TGTGCCAGCAGCCCCGGCCCTAGCGGGGAAAGCACAGATACGCAGTATTTT. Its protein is CASSPGPSGESTDTQYF. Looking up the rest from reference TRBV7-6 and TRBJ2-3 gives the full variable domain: GAGVSQSPRYKVTKRGQDVALRCDPISGHVSLYWYRQALGQGPEFLTYFNYEAQQDKSGLPNDRFSAERPEGSISTLTIQRTEQRDSAMYRCASSPGPSGESTDTQYFGPGTRLTVL.

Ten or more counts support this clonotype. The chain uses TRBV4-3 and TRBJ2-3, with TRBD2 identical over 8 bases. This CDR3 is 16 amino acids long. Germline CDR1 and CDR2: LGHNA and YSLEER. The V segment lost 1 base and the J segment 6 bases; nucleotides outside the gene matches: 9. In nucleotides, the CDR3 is TGCGCCAGCAGCCAAGTAAGGCGGGGGGCCTCGGATACGCAGTATTTT. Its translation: CASSQVRRGASDTQYF.

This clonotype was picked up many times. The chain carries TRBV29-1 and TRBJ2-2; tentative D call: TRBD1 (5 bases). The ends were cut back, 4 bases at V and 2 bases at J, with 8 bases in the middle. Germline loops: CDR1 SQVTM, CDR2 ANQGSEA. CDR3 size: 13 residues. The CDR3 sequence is CSVGQINTGELFF. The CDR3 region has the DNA TGCAGCGTTGGACAGATCAACACCGGGGAGCTGTTTTTT.

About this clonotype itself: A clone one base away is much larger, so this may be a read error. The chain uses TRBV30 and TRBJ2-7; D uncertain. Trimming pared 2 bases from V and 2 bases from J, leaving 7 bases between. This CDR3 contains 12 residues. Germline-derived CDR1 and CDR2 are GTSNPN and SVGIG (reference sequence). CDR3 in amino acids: CAWSLGTYEQYF. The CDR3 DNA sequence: TGTGCCTGGAGTCTAGGGACCTACGAGCAGTACTTC.

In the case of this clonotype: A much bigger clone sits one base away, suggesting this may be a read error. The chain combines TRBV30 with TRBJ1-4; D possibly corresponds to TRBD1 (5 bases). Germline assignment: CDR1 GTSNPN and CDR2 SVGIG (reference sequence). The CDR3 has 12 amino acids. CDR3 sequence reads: CAWNYGAEKLSF. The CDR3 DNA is TGTGCCTGGAATTACGGGGCTGAAAAACTGTCTTTT.

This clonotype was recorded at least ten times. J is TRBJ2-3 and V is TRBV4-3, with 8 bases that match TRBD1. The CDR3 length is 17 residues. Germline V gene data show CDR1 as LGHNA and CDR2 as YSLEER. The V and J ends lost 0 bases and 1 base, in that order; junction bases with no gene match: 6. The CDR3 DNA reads TGCGCCAGCAGCCAAGATTGGTTGACAGGGGGCACAGATACGCAGTATTTT. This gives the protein CASSQDWLTGGTDTQYF.

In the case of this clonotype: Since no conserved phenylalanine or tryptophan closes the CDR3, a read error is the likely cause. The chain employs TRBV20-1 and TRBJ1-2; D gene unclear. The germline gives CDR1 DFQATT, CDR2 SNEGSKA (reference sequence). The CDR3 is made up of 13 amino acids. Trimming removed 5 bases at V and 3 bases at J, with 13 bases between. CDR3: CSALPEAHYGYTL. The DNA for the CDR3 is TGCAGTGCTCTACCGGAAGCCCACTATGGCTACACCCTC.

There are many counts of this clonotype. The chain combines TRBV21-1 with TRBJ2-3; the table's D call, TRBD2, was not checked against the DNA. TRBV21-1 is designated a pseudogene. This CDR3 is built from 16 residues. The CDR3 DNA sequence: TGTGCCAGCAGCAAAGTTAGCGGGACCGACAGAGATACGCAGTATTTT. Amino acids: CASSKVSGTDRDTQYF.

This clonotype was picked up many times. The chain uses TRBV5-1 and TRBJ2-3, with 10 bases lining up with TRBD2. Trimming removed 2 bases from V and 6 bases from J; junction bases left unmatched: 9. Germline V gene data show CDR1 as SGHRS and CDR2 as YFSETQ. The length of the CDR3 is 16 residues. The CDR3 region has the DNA TGCGCCAGCAGCTTAACTCTAGCGGGGGTCAAGGATACGCAGTATTTT. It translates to CASSLTLAGVKDTQYF.